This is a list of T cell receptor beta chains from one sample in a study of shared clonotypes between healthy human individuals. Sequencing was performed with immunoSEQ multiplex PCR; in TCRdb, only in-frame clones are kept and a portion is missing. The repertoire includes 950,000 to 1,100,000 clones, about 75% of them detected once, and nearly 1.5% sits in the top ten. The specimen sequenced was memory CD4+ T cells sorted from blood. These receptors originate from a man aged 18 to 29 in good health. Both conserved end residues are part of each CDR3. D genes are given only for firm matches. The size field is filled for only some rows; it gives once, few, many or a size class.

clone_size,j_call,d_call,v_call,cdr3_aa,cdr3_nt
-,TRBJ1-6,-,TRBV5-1,CASSRGAQNSPLHF,TGCGCCAGCAGCAGGGGGGCACAAAATTCACCCCTCCACTTT
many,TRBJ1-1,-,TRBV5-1,CASSLANSPNTEAFF,TGCGCCAGCAGCTTGGCCAACAGCCCGAACACTGAAGCTTTCTTT
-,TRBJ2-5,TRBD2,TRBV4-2,CASSQPAGLAGGSEETQYF,TGTGCCAGCAGCCAACCAGCAGGGCTAGCGGGGGGAAGTGAAGAGACCCAGTACTTC
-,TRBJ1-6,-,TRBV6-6,CASSPSSYNSPLHF,TGTGCCAGCAGCCCCAGCTCCTATAATTCACCCCTCCACTTT
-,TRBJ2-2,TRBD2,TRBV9,CASSVGGSSGREAGELFF,TGTGCCAGCAGCGTAGGCGGTTCTAGCGGGAGGGAGGCCGGGGAGCTGTTTTTT
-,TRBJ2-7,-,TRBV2,CASRRQGEQYF,TGTGCCAGCAGGAGGCAGGGTGAGCAGTACTTC
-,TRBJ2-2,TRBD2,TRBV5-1,CASSFGTSGRQPTGELFF,TGCGCCAGCAGCTTCGGGACTAGCGGGAGGCAACCTACCGGGGAGCTGTTTTTT
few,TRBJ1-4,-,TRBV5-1,CASSLWGKAEEKLFF,TGCGCCAGCAGCTTGTGGGGTAAGGCTGAAGAAAAACTGTTTTTT
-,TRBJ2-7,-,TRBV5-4,CASSLGQQPYEQYF,TGTGCCAGCAGCTTGGGACAGCAACCCTACGAGCAGTACTTC
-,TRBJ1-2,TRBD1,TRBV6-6,CASSLGQGPYYGYTF,TGTGCCAGCAGTCTCGGACAGGGGCCGTACTATGGCTACACCTTC
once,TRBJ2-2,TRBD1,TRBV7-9,CASSLGDRDTGELFF,TGTGCCAGCAGCCTAGGCGACAGGGACACCGGGGAGCTGTTTTTT
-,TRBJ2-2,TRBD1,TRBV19,CATETLQGKGTGELFF,TGTGCCACCGAGACCTTACAGGGGAAGGGAACCGGGGAGCTGTTTTTT
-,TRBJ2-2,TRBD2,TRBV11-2,CASSFSRGGTGELFF,TGTGCCAGCAGCTTTAGCCGGGGGGGCACCGGGGAGCTGTTTTTT
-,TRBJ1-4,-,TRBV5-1,CASSLTGLANEKLFF,TGCGCCAGCAGCTTGACAGGGCTGGCTAATGAAAAACTGTTTTTT